These 15 T cell receptor beta chains were all obtained from the same sample, sequenced in a study of cytotoxic CD8 clonotypes in ibrutinib-treated CLL. Method: immunoSEQ multiplex PCR; TCRdb's copy keeps in-frame clones and lacks some. The table records 28,000 or so clones, around 57% of them present only once. Source: PBMCs, taken before ibrutinib treatment. The source of these receptors is a human donor with chronic lymphocytic leukemia.

V is TRBV6-5 and J is TRBJ2-3; no clear D. Trimming left V 5 bases short and J 6 bases short, with 9 bases between. The CDR3 is 12 residues long. CDR1 MNHEY and CDR2 SVGAGI come from the germline V gene. CDR3 amino acids: CASSRQWDTQYF. DNA for the CDR3: TGTGCCAGCAGTCGTCAGTGGGATACGCAGTATTTT.

This chain joins TRBV2 and TRBJ1-1, with a possible D match to TRBD1 (6 bases). Trimming stripped 7 bases from V and 4 bases from J, with 19 bases between. The CDR3 runs to 15 residues. CDR1 and CDR2 from the germline V gene are SNHLY and FYNNEI. CDR3 nucleotides: TGTGCCAGCAAATGGGGGGGCGCTTCCGGCACTGAAGCTTTCTTT. It encodes CASKWGGASGTEAFF.

The chain uses TRBV5-4 and TRBJ2-3; D call uncertain. The CDR3 spans 14 residues. V lost 4 bases and J 0 bases, leaving 9 bases between the germline ends. CDR1 and CDR2 (germline): SGHNT, YYREEE (reference sequence). CDR3 nucleotide sequence: TGTGCCAGCAGCCAACCCGGGAGCACAGATACGCAGTATTTT. This gives the protein CASSQPGSTDTQYF.

The chain carries TRBV5-1 and TRBJ1-1, with D maybe TRBD1 (5 bases). The CDR3 is 11 amino acids. Per germline, CDR1 SGHRS and CDR2 YFSETQ. V was pared by 7 bases and J by 6 bases, with 10 bases between. The CDR3 is CASRLGAEAFF. The CDR3 DNA sequence: TGCGCCAGCCGCCTGGGGGCTGAAGCTTTCTTT.

This chain joins TRBV19 and TRBJ1-2, with D tentatively TRBD1 (6 bases). This CDR3 has 14 amino acids. Germline V gene sequence: CDR1 LNHDA, CDR2 SQIVND (reference sequence). V was clipped by 7 bases and J by 5 bases, with 17 bases between them. The CDR3 loop reads CASKEGGLRYGYTF. The CDR3 DNA reads TGTGCCAGTAAGGAGGGGGGGCTCCGGTATGGCTACACCTTC.

There are a few counts of this clone. V gene TRBV19 combines with J gene TRBJ2-6; D not certain. Per germline, CDR1 LNHDA and CDR2 SQIVND (reference sequence). This CDR3 contains 15 residues. Deletions cut 5 bases from V and 2 bases from J, with 10 bases between. DNA of the CDR3: TGTGCCAGTAGTCAATTAGGGACTGGGGCCAACGTCCTGACTTTC. Amino acids: CASSQLGTGANVLTF. Full variable domain (missing parts from reference TRBV19 and TRBJ2-6): DGGITQSPKYLFRKEGQNVTLSCEQNLNHDAMYWYRQDPGQGLRLIYYSQIVNDFQKGDIAEGYSVSREKKESFPLTVTSAQKNPTAFYLCASSQLGTGANVLTFGAGSRLTVL.

This clone was recorded a few times. The chain has TRBV19 and TRBJ2-3; D is undetermined. Germline CDR1 is LNHDA and CDR2 is SQIVND (reference sequence). V lost 5 bases to trimming and J lost 2 bases, with 8 bases between them. The CDR3 totals 13 residues. CDR3 nucleotides: TGTGCCAGTAGTTCACAGAACACAGATACGCAGTATTTT. This sequence encodes CASSSQNTDTQYF.

The chain couples TRBV21-1 to TRBJ2-7; the tabulated D call, TRBD2, remains unverified against the DNA. TRBV21-1 is marked as a pseudogene. The CDR3 contains 12 residues. CDR3 coding DNA: TGTGCCAGCCGAGTAGTTGCCTACGAGCAGTACTTC. Encoded protein: CASRVVAYEQYF.

This chain uses TRBV4-2 with TRBJ2-5; 11 bases align to TRBD2. The CDR3 contains 15 residues. Germline CDR1 and CDR2: LGHNA and YNFKEQ. The junction had 1 base not matched to a gene; V was cut back by 0 bases and J by 4 bases. CDR3 sequence reads: CASSQELAGGETQYF. As DNA, the CDR3 is TGTGCCAGCAGCCAAGAGCTAGCGGGGGGAGAGACCCAGTACTTC.

The chain employs TRBV6-1 and TRBJ1-2; possible D gene TRBD1, 5 bases. Trimming took off 2 bases at V and 6 bases at J, with 7 bases between the two ends. Germline V gene lookup returns CDR1 MNHNS and CDR2 SASEGT. CDR3 size: 12 residues. In DNA form, the CDR3 reads TGTGCCAGCAGTGAACGGGGGAATGGCTACACCTTC. It translates to CASSERGNGYTF.

Here the CDR3 reads CASSPTGGGYTF. DNA of the CDR3: TGTGCCAGCAGCCCGACAGGGGGCGGCTACACCTTC. This chain joins TRBV7-9 and TRBJ1-2; the match to TRBD1 covers 10 bases. Germline V CDR1 and CDR2: SEHNR, FQNEAQ (reference sequence). The CDR3 totals 12 residues. The V gene end was trimmed by 5 bases and the J gene end by 8 bases; junction bases not matched to a gene: 2.

This chain connects TRBV13 to TRBJ2-7; TRBD1 is a possible D gene (5 bases). V was clipped by 0 bases and J by 5 bases, with 17 bases between them. The CDR3 sequence is 16 residues long. CDR1 and CDR2 (germline): PRHDT, FYEKMQ (reference sequence). The CDR3 region has the DNA TGTGCCAGCAGCTTAGGCCTCAGGGAAGTTCAAGACGAGCAGTACTTC. It specifies CASSLGLREVQDEQYF. Combining the CDR3 with reference TRBV13 and TRBJ2-7 gives the whole variable domain AAGVIQSPRHLIKEKRETATLKCYPIPRHDTVYWYQQGPGQDPQFLISFYEKMQSDKGSIPDRFSAQQFSDYHSELNMSSLELGDSALYFCASSLGLREVQDEQYFGPGTRLTVT.

The gene calls are TRBV5-1 and TRBJ2-1; 7 nucleotides match TRBD2. The germline gives CDR1 SGHRS, CDR2 YFSETQ. The CDR3 is 16 residues long. V was clipped by 0 bases and J by 0 bases; unmatched bases: 3. The CDR3 bases are TGCGCCAGCAGCTTGGAAGCGGGAAGCTCCTACAATGAGCAGTTCTTC. Its translation: CASSLEAGSSYNEQFF.

This clone occurred once. The chain employs TRBV27 and TRBJ2-7; TRBD1 matches at 8 bases. J lost 5 bases, V lost 6 bases, and 9 bases had no gene match. Germline values: CDR1 MNHEY, CDR2 SMNVEV (reference sequence). This CDR3 is built from 14 residues. CDR3 bases: TGTGCCAGCAGCCTAGGACAGGGCGGGGACGAGCAGTACTTC. Protein sequence: CASSLGQGGDEQYF.

The genes are TRBV11-3 and TRBJ2-1; maybe TRBD2 (5 bases). The CDR3 runs 13 residues. Trimming pared 2 bases from V and 5 bases from J, leaving 7 bases between. In germline, CDR1 is SGHNT, CDR2 YENEEA. DNA of the CDR3: TGTGCCAGCAGCTTAACGGGGAACAATGAGCAGTTCTTC. It translates to CASSLTGNNEQFF.